A single T cell receptor beta chain is shown here with its context. Germline V gives CDR1 SNHLY, CDR2 FYNNEI. V lost 4 bases and J lost 3, with 10 bases in between. The CDR3 is 14 amino acids. At a deep level, the assay was run. Sequenced by immunoSEQ multiplex PCR; TCRdb stores in-frame clones only, minus some. The data contain some 2,000,000 clones, about 95% of them singletons. The sample is drawn from a study of shared clonotypes between healthy human individuals. Study at large: Per donor, CD8 memory used one plate, CD8 naive used two, CD4 memory used three and CD4 naive used three.

Naive CD8 cells lacked CD45RO and underwent positive selection for CCR7, leaving out terminally differentiated effector memory CD45RA+ cells. Free of recent acute infections or vaccinations, the donors were healthy HIV-negative adults. The receptor was isolated from a man aged 18 to 30 in good health. The specimen was naive CD8+ T cells sorted from blood. The chain carries TRBV2 and TRBJ1-5; no definite D call. CDR3 bases: TGTGCCAGCAGTGTACCGGGCTCCAATCAGCCCCAGCATTTT. Protein sequence: CASSVPGSNQPQHF. Full variable domain (rest looked up from reference TRBV2 and TRBJ1-5): EPEVTQTPSHQVTQMGQEVILRCVPISNHLYFYWYRQILGQKVEFLVSFYNNEISEKSEIFDDQFSVERPDGSNFTLKIRSTKLEDSAMYFCASSVPGSNQPQHFGDGTRLSIL.